These T cell receptor beta chains were read from a single sample in a study of cytotoxic CD8 clonotypes in ibrutinib-treated CLL. Clones were read by immunoSEQ multiplex PCR, and TCRdb kept only the in-frame ones, dropping some. Of about 300,000 clones detected, around 69% appear once; the ten largest clones hold around 6%. The input for sequencing was PBMCs, taken at disease progression, from a patient treated with ibrutinib. The receptor source for this set is a human donor with chronic lymphocytic leukemia. The CDR3 runs from the conserved cysteine through the conserved F or W.

j_call: TRBJ1-1
v_call: TRBV10-3
cdr3_aa: CAISVDSTEAFF

j_call: TRBJ2-5
v_call: TRBV11-3
cdr3_aa: CASSLESYAETQYF

j_call: TRBJ1-1
v_call: TRBV13
cdr3_aa: CASSFPGANTEAFF

j_call: TRBJ1-2
v_call: TRBV5-6
cdr3_aa: CASSFMGRGNYGYTF

j_call: TRBJ1-5
v_call: TRBV27
cdr3_aa: CASSSRGTENQPQHF

j_call: TRBJ2-1
v_call: TRBV7-6
cdr3_aa: CASSEGGPGEQFF

j_call: TRBJ1-5
v_call: TRBV6-1
cdr3_aa: CASSTTGNNQPQHF

j_call: TRBJ2-3
v_call: TRBV9
cdr3_aa: CASSVAPTDTQYF

j_call: TRBJ2-7
v_call: TRBV5-1
cdr3_aa: CASTIDRGEREQYF

j_call: TRBJ2-7
v_call: TRBV25-1
cdr3_aa: CASSEGVPSYEQYF

j_call: TRBJ2-3
v_call: TRBV5-1
cdr3_aa: CASRRQGEDTQYF

j_call: TRBJ2-1
v_call: TRBV9
cdr3_aa: CASSAGTSGYNEQFF